This T cell receptor beta chain was profiled in a study of blood T cell repertoires in COVID-19. The V gene's germline CDR1 is WNHNN and CDR2 SYGVQD (reference sequence). The CDR3 is 16 amino acids. V was trimmed by 7 bases and J by 4 bases, leaving 19 bases between them. Data came from immunoSEQ multiplex PCR; TCRdb stores just in-frame clones and leaves some out. The repertoire holds some 120,000 clones, with roughly 91% as singletons. The TCR was taken from a human donor in a cohort sampled during active COVID-19. The J gene is TRBJ2-2, the V gene TRBV10-1; D is unclear. What was sequenced was peripheral blood. The CDR3 coding sequence is TGCGCCAGCATGCGCGTCCAGGCGATTTCCACCGGGGAGCTGTTTTTT. Encoded protein: CASMRVQAISTGELFF.